This T cell receptor beta chain was identified in a study of tumor-infiltrating lymphocytes in primary liver carcinoma. Overall study: Patients diagnosed with primary liver carcinoma received treatment through surgical resection.

Notes on this clonotype: Its antigen remains unidentified. A much larger clone differs by one base, so this may be a read error.

Whole-study results and caveats: Pairs of tumor regions overlapped more than tumor-adjacent and tumor-blood pairs did.

The authors took blood RNA from unsorted whole blood and also extracted germline DNA. The researchers produced TCR beta cDNA from 500 ng total RNA with a constant-region primer. Sequencing libraries for TCR beta derived from three nested multiplex PCR rounds that used slightly modified ARM-PCR. MiXCR, run by TCRdb on the multiplex PCR reads, gives a single entry per CDR3 protein. The table records about 200,000 distinct CDR3 sequences, approximately 64% of them present only once. The sequence was collected from a woman aged 60-75 years with primary liver carcinoma and hepatitis B virus infection. Sequencing was carried out using peripheral blood.

CDR3 nucleotide sequence: TGTGCCAGCAAGATGGATGGAGAGATCCAGTACTTC. Protein: CASKMDGEIQYF. The V gene is TRBV6-1, the J gene TRBJ2-5; D remains unclear. Germline CDR1 is MNHNS and CDR2 is SASEGT. CDR3 size: 12 residues.